This paragraph reports one T cell receptor (beta chain). This clonotype has just a few counts. Which antigen it targets is not known. No base quality values were provided; no much bigger clone lies one nucleotide off. The label giving this sample's time point can be read as: patch test 1, 2 weeks after DPC sensitization. What the treatment or condition label conveys for this sample: therapeutic diphenylcyclopropenone sensitization with weekly scalp DPC. At every patch-test visit, the blood draw took place before the patch test was put on. To be eligible, patients had to be aged 18 to 70, diagnosed with alopecia and judged suitable for DPC therapy, while pregnant patients were excluded. Total RNA was extracted from unfractionated whole blood collected in Tempus Blood RNA tubes. The germline V gene provides CDR1 KGHSH and CDR2 LQKENI. From the cysteine through the phenylalanine, the CDR3 covers 18 amino acids. Left in the record is the CDR3 DNA by itself, 54 bases read in frame from the first base. V ends up 3 bases short and J 4 bases short, with an unmatched junction base count of 16.

Libraries were prepared through RACE. The sequencing machine was a NextSeq 500. During library preparation, unique molecular identifiers were attached to individual cDNA molecules so that TCRs could be counted in a quantitative, reproducible way. For every blood RNA sample, sequencing covered both the TCR alpha and TCR beta chains. In the source study's methods: Samples had a median of roughly 87,000 TCRs, with a range from about 23,224 to 750,000. V, J and CDR3 annotation of the TCR reads was carried out using the Decombinator software suite. For the PS versus PT1 abundance plots, all samples were subsampled to the same number of TCRs (28,000). Expanded TCRs were defined as absent before sensitization and observed at least eight times at the 2-week time point. TCRdb redid the processing of the public reads, applying fastp at Q25 and MiXCR, and retained in-frame beta chains. Under each unique CDR3 protein, matching rows form one entry showing the most common genes and DNA. The V and J calls, along with clone size, are taken from TCRdb and not from the paper's own processing. The sample table holds some 190,000 distinct CDR3 sequences, of which under 25% were seen once. The ten largest clones represent under 7.5% of the sample.

This record belongs to a study of human T cells and chemical hapten exposure (dated by TCRdb to 2020 to 2022). For context, the study as a whole: For sensitization, 2% DPC in acetone was applied to a 2 cm by 2 cm area of upper inner arm skin. Blood for TCR sequencing was provided by twenty-nine alopecia patients at one to four time points (pre-sensitization, 2, 6 and 24 weeks). Most of the patients in the cohort were female, and the cohort covered alopecia areata with under or over 50% scalp involvement, alopecia totalis and alopecia universalis. This study followed changes in the peripheral blood TCR repertoire in vivo during primary and secondary sensitization of alopecia patients to the hapten diphenylcyclopropenone (DPC). Libraries were pooled for sequencing, and per-sample TCR yields varied mainly because of small differences in library volumes within the pool. Patients additionally received weekly therapeutic DPC doses to the scalp throughout the roughly 26-week study period. Blood samples were taken from patients before sensitization (week 0) and at 2, 6 and about 24 weeks after DPC sensitization. Patch testing was done on the upper back using Finn chambers containing 0.01% DPC, and results were scored after 6 days according to International Contact Dermatitis Research Group standards.

What the work shows at the level of the full study, not this receptor alone: No change with DPC sensitization was found in the number of TCRs above 1 in 1000 frequency, and no evidence of global repertoire structure alterations was found. Repeated subsampling changed both the strength of the expansion versus patch-test correlation and the threshold at which the correlation became significant. Because all patients had alopecia, a presumed autoimmune disease, the immune response of the patients might differ from that of healthy individuals. Compared with pre-sensitization or healthy control sets, expanded TCRs formed significantly more large CDR3 similarity clusters, which is consistent with antigen-driven responses. Patch test score was positively correlated with the number of PT1 expanded TCRs, with significance at thresholds 8, 16 and 32 but not at 4.

Rearrangement joined TRBV18 to TRBJ1-2, and 8 bases in between align with TRBD1. The sequence was obtained from a woman between 45 and 65 years old with alopecia areata. Some clones in this sample may be carry-over from other donors' samples. The source material was whole blood, sampled in connection with sensitization to the hapten diphenylcyclopropenone (DPC). The encoded CDR3 is CASSPGYIGQGRPYGYTF. The DNA sequence follows: TGTGCCAGCTCACCGGGGTATATCGGACAGGGAAGGCCCTATGGCTACACCTTC.